This entry concerns a single TCR beta chain. Its antigen remains unidentified. The data derive from a study of shared clonotypes between healthy human individuals. General study points: Specimens sampled were limited to blood, with tissue repertoires likely differing.

The method was immunoSEQ multiplex PCR; TCRdb's version includes in-frame clones alone and lacks a portion of them. Of around 500,000 clones listed, 81% were seen once; the top ten hold roughly an eighth. V shed 5 bases and J 7 bases; nucleotides not matched to a gene: 14. Germline V CDR1 and CDR2: PRHDT, FYEKMQ (reference sequence). There are 15 residues in the CDR3. The TCR was taken from a woman aged 40 to 49 in good health. Some clones in this sample may be carry-over from other donors' samples. J is TRBJ2-7 and V is TRBV13; 7 nucleotides align to TRBD1. Sequencing used PBMCs. CDR3 in amino acids: CASSPGTALPGEQYF. CDR3 nucleotides: TGTGCCAGCAGCCCTGGGACAGCCTTACCCGGTGAGCAGTACTTC. Based on the CDR3 plus reference TRBV13 and TRBJ2-7, the full variable domain is AAGVIQSPRHLIKEKRETATLKCYPIPRHDTVYWYQQGPGQDPQFLISFYEKMQSDKGSIPDRFSAQQFSDYHSELNMSSLELGDSALYFCASSPGTALPGEQYFGPGTRLTVT.